This T cell receptor (beta chain) was identified during a study of blood T cells in healthy people across ages. The CDR3 length is 14 residues. Trimming shortened V by 7 bases and J by 4 bases, and 15 bases separated the two germline ends. The germline CDR1 and CDR2 sequences are SGHRS and YFSETQ. This clonotype was observed a few times. Then a second PCR, running roughly 6 to 12 cycles, was carried out with a sample-barcoded 5' primer and a J-beta primer mix. TCRdb passed the 5' RACE reads through MiXCR, listing each CDR3 protein once. The table shows about 1.8 million distinct CDR3 sequences, with just under 50% occurring only once.

The V gene is TRBV5-1, the J gene TRBJ2-1; D is perhaps TRBD1 or TRBD2 (5 bases each). The TCR comes from a woman in her thirties or forties in good health. The sequenced sample was blood. CDR3 in amino acids: CASCLPGRYNEQFF. The CDR3, as DNA: TGCGCCAGCTGCCTTCCGGGGCGGTACAATGAGCAGTTCTTC. The variable domain in full, completed from reference TRBV5-1 and TRBJ2-1, reads KAGVTQTPRYLIKTRGQQVTLSCSPISGHRSVSWYQQTPGQGLQFLFEYFSETQRNKGNFPGRFSGRQFSNSRSEMNVSTLELGDSALYLCASCLPGRYNEQFFGPGTRLTVL.